This T cell receptor (beta chain) stems from a study of T-cell reconstitution after alpha-beta-depleted transplantation in children. Study-level findings and limits: Diversity and T-cell counts at one year after transplant derived mostly from new T cells.

Unique molecular identifiers were incorporated during preparation of the TCRbeta library. TCRdb passed the PCR reads through MiXCR, listing each CDR3 protein once. The sample comprises 550,000 to 800,000 distinct CDR3 sequences, around 13% of which are singletons, and about 0.79% rests with the top ten. Comment on this clonotype: What it recognizes is unknown.

Germline assignment: CDR1 SGHVS and CDR2 FNYEAQ. The CDR3 totals 15 residues. With 5 bases clipped from V and 8 bases from J, the junction kept 11 bases outside the gene matches. This clonotype originated in a girl aged 2-9 years with congenital amegakaryocytic thrombocytopenia, due to receive a stem cell transplant. The specimen comprised PBMCs, sampled before TCRalphabeta/CD19-depleted stem cell transplant. This sequence joins TRBV7-6 and TRBJ1-4; TRBD1 matches at 7 bases. CDR3 DNA sequence: TGTGCCAGCAGCCCCTCTGGGTGGGACAGAGAAAAACTGTTTTTT. Translating gives CASSPSGWDREKLFF. The variable domain in full, with the rest retrieved from reference TRBV7-6 and TRBJ1-4, is GAGVSQSPRYKVTKRGQDVALRCDPISGHVSLYWYRQALGQGPEFLTYFNYEAQQDKSGLPNDRFSAERPEGSISTLTIQRTEQRDSAMYRCASSPSGWDREKLFFGSGTQLSVL.